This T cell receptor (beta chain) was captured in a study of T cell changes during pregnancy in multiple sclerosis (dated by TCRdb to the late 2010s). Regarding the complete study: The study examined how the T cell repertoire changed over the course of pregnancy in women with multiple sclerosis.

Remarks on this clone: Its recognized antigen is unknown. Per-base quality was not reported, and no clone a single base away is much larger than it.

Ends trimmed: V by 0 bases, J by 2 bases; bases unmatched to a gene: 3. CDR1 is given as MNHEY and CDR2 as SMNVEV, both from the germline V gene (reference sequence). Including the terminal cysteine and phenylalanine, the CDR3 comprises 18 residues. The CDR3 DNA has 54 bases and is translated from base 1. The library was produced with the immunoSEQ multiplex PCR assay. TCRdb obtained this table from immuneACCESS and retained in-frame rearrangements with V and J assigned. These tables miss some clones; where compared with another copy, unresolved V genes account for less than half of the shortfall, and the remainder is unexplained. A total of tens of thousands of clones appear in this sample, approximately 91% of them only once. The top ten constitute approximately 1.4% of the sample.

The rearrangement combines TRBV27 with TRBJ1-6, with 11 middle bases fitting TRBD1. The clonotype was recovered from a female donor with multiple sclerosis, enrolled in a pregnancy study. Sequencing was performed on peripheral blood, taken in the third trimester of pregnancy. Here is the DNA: TGTGCCAGCAGTTTATCGTGGACAGGGGGCACCTATAATTCACCCCTCCACTTT. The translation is CASSLSWTGGTYNSPLHF.